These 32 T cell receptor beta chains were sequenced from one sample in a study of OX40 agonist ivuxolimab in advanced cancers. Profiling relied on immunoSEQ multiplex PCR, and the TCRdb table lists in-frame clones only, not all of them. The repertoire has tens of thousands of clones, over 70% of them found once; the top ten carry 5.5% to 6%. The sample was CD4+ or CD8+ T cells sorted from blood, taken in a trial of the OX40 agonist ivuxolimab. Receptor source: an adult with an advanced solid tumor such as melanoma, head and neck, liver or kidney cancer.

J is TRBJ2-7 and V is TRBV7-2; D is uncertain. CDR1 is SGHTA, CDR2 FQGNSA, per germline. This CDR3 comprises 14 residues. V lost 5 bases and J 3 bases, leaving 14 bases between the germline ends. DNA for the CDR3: TGTGCCAGCAGCCCAGGCCCCGGGCTCTACGAGCAGTACTTC. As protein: CASSPGPGLYEQYF. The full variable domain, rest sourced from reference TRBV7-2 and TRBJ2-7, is GAGVSQSPSNKVTEKGKDVELRCDPISGHTALYWYRQSLGQGLEFLIYFQGNSAPDKSGLPSDRFSAERTGGSVSTLTIQRTQQEDSAVYLCASSPGPGLYEQYFGPGTRLTVT.

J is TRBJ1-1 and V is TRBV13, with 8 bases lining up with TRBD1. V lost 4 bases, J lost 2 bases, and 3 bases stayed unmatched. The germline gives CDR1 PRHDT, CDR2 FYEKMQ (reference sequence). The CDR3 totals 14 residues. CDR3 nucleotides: TGTGCCAGCAGCTCTGGACAGGGAAACACTGAAGCTTTCTTT. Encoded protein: CASSSGQGNTEAFF. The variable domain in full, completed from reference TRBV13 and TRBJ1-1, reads AAGVIQSPRHLIKEKRETATLKCYPIPRHDTVYWYQQGPGQDPQFLISFYEKMQSDKGSIPDRFSAQQFSDYHSELNMSSLELGDSALYFCASSSGQGNTEAFFGQGTRLTVV.

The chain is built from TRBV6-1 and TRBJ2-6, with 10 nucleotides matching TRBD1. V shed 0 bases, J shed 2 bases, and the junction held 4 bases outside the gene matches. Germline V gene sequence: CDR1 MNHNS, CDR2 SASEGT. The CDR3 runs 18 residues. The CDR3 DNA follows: TGTGCCAGCAGTGAAGCCGGGACAGGGGCAACTGGGGCCAACGTCCTGACTTTC. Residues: CASSEAGTGATGANVLTF.

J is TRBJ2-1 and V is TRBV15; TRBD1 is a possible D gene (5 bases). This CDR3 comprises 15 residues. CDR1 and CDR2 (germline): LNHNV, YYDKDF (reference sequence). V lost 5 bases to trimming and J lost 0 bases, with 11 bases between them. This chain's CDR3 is CATSGARSSYNEQFF. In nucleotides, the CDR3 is TGTGCCACCAGCGGGGCGAGGAGCTCCTACAATGAGCAGTTCTTC.

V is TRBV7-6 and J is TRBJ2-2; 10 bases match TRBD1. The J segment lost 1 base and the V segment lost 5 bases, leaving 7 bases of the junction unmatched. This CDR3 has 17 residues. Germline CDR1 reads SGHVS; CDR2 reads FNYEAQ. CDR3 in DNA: TGTGCCAGCAGCATTGACAGGGGGCGCCGGAACACCGGGGAGCTGTTTTTT. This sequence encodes CASSIDRGRRNTGELFF.

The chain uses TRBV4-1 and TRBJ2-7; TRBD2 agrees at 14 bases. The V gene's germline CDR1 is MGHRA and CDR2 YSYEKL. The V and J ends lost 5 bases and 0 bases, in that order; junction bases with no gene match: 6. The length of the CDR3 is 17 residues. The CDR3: CASSRGGLAGGSYEQYF. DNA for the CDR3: TGCGCCAGCAGCAGAGGAGGACTAGCGGGAGGCTCCTACGAGCAGTACTTC.

CDR3 nucleotide sequence: TGTGCCAGCAGTGAAGTGGACAGGTCTAATGAAAAACTGTTTTTT. It encodes CASSEVDRSNEKLFF. The V and J genes are TRBV6-1 and TRBJ1-4; 7 nucleotides align to TRBD1. This CDR3 is built from 15 residues. The germline CDR1 and CDR2 sequences are MNHNS and SASEGT. After removal of 1 base from V and 3 bases from J, the junction contained 2 bases not matched to a gene.

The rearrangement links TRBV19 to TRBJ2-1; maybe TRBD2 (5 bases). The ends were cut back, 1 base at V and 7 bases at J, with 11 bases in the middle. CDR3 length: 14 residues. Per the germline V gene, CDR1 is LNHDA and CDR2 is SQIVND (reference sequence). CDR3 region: CASSIGRTWNEQFF. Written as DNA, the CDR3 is TGTGCCAGTAGTATAGGTCGGACTTGGAATGAGCAGTTCTTC.

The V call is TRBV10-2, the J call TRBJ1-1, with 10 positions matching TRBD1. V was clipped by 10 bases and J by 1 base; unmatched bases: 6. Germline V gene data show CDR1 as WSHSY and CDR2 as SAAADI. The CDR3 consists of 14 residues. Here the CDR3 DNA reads TGCGCCACCTGGGACAGGGGAAAGAACACTGAAGCTTTCTTT. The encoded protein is CATWDRGKNTEAFF.

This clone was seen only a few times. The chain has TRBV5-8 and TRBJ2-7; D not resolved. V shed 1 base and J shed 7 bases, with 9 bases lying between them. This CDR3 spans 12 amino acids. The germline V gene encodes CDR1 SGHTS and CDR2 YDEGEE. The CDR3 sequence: CASSLILSEQYV. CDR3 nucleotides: TGTGCCAGCAGCTTGATCTTGTCTGAGCAGTACGTC.

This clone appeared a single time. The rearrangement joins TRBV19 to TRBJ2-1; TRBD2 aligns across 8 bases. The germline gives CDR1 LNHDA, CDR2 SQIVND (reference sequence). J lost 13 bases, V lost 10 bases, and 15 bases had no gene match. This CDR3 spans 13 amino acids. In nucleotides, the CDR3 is TGTGCCACTCCCGGGCTAGCGGGTCGTTCACAGTTCTTC. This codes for CATPGLAGRSQFF.

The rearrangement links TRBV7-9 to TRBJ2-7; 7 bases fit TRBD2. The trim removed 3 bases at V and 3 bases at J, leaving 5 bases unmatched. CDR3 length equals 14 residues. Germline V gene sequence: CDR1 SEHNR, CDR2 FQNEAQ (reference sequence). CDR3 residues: CASSLWDYYYEQYV. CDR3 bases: TGTGCCAGCAGCTTGTGGGACTACTACTACGAGCAGTACGTC.

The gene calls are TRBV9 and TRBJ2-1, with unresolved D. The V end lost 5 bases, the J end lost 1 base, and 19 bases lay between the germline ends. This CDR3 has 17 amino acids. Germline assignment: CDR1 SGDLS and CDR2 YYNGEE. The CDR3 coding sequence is TGTGCCAGCAGTTGGATTGGTGAGCCCCTTTCCTACAATGAGCAGTTCTTC. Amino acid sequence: CASSWIGEPLSYNEQFF.

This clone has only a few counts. CDR3 sequence (DNA): TGTGCCAGCAGCCAACGATGGACGGACGGACCGCCCGGGGAGCTGTTTTTT. Translation gives CASSQRWTDGPPGELFF. This rearrangement joins TRBV14 to TRBJ2-2; D remains ambiguous. V shed 2 bases and J shed 6 bases, with 19 bases lying between them. CDR3 length: 17 amino acids. Germline assignment: CDR1 SGHDN and CDR2 FVKESK.

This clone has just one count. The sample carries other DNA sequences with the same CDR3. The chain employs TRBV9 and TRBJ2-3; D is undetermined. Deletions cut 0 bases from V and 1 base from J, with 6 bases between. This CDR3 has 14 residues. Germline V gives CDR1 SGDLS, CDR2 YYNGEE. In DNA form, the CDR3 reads TGTGCCAGCAGCGTAGCCCCCCGCACAGATACGCAGTATTTT. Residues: CASSVAPRTDTQYF.

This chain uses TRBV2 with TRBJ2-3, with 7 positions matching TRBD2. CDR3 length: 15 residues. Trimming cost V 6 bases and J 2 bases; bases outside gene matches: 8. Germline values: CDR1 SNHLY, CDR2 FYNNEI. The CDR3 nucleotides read TGTGCCAGCAGCGTTACTAGCGCGTACACAGATACGCAGTATTTT. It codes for CASSVTSAYTDTQYF.

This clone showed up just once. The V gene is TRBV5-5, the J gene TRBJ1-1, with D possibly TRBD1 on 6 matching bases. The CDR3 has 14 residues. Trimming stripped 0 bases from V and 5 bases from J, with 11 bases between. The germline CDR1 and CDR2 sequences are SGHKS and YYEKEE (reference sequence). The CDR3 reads CASSLGTGRTEAFF. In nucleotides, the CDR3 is TGTGCCAGCAGCTTGGGAACAGGGAGGACTGAAGCTTTCTTT.

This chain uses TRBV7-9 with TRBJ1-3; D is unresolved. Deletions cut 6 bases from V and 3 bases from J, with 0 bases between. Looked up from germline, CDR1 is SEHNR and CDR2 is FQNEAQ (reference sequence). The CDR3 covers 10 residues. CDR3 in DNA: TGTGCCAGCAGTGGAAACACCATATATTTT. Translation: CASSGNTIYF.

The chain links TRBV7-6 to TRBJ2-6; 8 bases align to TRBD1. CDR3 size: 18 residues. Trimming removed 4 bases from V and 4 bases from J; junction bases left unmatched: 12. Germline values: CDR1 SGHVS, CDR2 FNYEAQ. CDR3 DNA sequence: TGTGCCAGCAGCTCCTACCGTAGGACAGGGACCGGGGCCAACGTCCTGACTTTC. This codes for CASSSYRRTGTGANVLTF. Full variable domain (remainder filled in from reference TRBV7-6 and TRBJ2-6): GAGVSQSPRYKVTKRGQDVALRCDPISGHVSLYWYRQALGQGPEFLTYFNYEAQQDKSGLPNDRFSAERPEGSISTLTIQRTEQRDSAMYRCASSSYRRTGTGANVLTFGAGSRLTVL.

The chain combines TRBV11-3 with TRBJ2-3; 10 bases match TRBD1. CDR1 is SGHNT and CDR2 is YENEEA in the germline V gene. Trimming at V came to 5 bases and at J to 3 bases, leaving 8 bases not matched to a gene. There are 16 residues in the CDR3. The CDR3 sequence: CASSLQTGGMTDTQYF. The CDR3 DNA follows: TGTGCCAGCAGCCTCCAGACAGGGGGCATGACAGATACGCAGTATTTT.

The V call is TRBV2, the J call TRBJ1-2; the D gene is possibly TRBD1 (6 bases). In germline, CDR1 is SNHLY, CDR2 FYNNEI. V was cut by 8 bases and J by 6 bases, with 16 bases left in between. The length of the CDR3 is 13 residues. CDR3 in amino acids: CASRKDRSDGYTF. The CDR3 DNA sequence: TGTGCCAGCCGTAAAGACAGGTCGGATGGCTACACCTTC.

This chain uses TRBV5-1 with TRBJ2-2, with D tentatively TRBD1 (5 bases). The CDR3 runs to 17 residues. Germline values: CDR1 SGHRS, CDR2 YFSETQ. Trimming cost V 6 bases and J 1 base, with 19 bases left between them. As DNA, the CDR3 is TGCGCCAGCACCCCTGTGTGGGGCGCCGTGAACACCGGGGAGCTGTTTTTT. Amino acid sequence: CASTPVWGAVNTGELFF.

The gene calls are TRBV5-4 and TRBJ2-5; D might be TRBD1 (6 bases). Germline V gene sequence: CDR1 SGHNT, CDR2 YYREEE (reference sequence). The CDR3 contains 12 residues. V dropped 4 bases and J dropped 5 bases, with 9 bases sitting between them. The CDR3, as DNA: TGTGCCAGCAGCCAGGGGTTGGAGACCCAGTACTTC. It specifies CASSQGLETQYF.

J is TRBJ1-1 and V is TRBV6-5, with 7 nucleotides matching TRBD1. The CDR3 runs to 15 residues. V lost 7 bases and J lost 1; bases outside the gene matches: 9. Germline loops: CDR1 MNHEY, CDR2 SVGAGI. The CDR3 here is CASTRLGQKNTEAFF. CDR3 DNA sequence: TGTGCCAGCACGCGGTTGGGACAGAAGAACACTGAAGCTTTCTTT.

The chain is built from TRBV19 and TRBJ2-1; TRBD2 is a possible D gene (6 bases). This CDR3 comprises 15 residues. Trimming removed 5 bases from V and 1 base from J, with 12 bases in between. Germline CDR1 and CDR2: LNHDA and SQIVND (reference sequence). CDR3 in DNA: TGTGCCAGTAGTCCGGGGGACCGTTCCTACAATGAGCAGTTCTTC. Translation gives CASSPGDRSYNEQFF.

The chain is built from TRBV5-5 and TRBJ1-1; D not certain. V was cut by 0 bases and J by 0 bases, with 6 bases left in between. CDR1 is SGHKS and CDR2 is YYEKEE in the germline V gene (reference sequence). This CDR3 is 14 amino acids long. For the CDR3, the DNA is TGTGCCAGCAGCTTGGGCAGGTTGAACACTGAAGCTTTCTTT. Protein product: CASSLGRLNTEAFF.

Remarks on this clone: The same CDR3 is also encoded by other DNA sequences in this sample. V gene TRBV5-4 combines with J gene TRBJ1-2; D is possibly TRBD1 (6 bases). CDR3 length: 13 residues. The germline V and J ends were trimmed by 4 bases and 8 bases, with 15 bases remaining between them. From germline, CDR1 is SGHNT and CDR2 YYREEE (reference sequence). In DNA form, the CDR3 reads TGTGCCAGCAGCCTGGTCGGGGGCAACGGCTACACCTTC. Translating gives CASSLVGGNGYTF.

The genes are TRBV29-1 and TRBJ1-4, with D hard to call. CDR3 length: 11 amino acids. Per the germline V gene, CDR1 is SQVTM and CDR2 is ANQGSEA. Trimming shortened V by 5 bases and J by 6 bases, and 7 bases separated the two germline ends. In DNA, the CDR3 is TGCAGCGTTAGGACCTATGAAAAACTGTTTTTT. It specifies CSVRTYEKLFF.

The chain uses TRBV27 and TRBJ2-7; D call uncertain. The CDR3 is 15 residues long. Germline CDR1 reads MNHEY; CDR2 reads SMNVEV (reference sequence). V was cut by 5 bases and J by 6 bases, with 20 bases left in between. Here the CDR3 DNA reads TGTGCCAGCAGTCCCCGAGAAGACGGCTCAGGCGAGCAGTACTTC. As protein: CASSPREDGSGEQYF.

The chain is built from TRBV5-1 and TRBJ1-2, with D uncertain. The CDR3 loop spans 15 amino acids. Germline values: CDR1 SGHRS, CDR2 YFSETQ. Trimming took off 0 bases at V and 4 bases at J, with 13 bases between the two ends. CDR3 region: CASSLDPEVGYGYTF. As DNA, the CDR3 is TGCGCCAGCAGCTTGGATCCGGAGGTAGGCTATGGCTACACCTTC. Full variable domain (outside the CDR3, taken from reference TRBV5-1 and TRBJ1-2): KAGVTQTPRYLIKTRGQQVTLSCSPISGHRSVSWYQQTPGQGLQFLFEYFSETQRNKGNFPGRFSGRQFSNSRSEMNVSTLELGDSALYLCASSLDPEVGYGYTFGSGTRLTVV.

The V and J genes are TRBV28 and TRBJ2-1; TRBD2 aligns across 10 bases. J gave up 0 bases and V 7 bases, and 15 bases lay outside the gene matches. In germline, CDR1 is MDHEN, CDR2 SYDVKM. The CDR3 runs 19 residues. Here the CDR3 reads CASMGLAYAHMSSYNEQFF. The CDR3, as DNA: TGTGCCAGCATGGGACTAGCGTATGCTCATATGAGCTCCTACAATGAGCAGTTCTTC.

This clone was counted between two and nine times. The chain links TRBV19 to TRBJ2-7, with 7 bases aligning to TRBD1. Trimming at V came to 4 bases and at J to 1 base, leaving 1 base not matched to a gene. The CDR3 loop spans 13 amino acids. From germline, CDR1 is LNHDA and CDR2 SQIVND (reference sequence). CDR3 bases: TGTGCCAGTAGTACGACAGGGTCCTACGAGCAGTACTTC. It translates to CASSTTGSYEQYF.